This T cell receptor beta chain was found in a study of blood T cell repertoires in COVID-19. Per the germline V gene, CDR1 is SGHRS and CDR2 is YFSETQ. The junction had 5 bases not matched to a gene; V was cut back by 4 bases and J by 6 bases. The CDR3 spans 13 residues. One Seattle source followed patients from active infection through their disease course. Repertoires were generated with immunoSEQ multiplex PCR, while TCRdb's copy carries only in-frame clones and drops some. The sample has about 250,000 clones, roughly 88% seen once. The chain uses TRBV5-1 and TRBJ1-2, with TRBD1 matching over 8 bases. This TCR was sampled from a woman younger than 45 with COVID-19, enrolled during active disease. The sample consisted of peripheral blood. The CDR3 region has the DNA TGCGCCAGCAGCAAGGACAGGGTGCATGGCTACACCTTC. Translating it yields CASSKDRVHGYTF.